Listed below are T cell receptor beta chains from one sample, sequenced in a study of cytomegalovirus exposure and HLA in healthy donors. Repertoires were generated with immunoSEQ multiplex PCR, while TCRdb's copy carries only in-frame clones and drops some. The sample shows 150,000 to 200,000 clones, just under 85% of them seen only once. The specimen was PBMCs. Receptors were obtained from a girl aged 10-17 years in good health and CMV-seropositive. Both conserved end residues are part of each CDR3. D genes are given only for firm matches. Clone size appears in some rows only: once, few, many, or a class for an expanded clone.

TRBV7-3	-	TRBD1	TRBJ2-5	CASSLAGDSTGQETQYF	TGTGCCAGCAGCTTAGCCGGGGACAGCACCGGGCAAGAGACCCAGTACTTC
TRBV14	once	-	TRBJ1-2	CASSHFSYRVSNYGYTF	TGTGCCAGCAGCCACTTTTCTTACCGCGTCTCCAACTATGGCTACACCTTC
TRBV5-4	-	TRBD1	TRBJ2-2	CATNTGGQGSTGELFF	TGTGCCACCAACACCGGGGGACAGGGGAGCACCGGGGAGCTGTTTTTT
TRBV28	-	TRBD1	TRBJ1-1	CASSLILGGVEAFF	TGTGCCAGCAGTTTAATATTAGGGGGCGTAGAAGCTTTCTTT
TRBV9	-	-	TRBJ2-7	CASSVGQGNYEQYF	TGTGCCAGCAGCGTAGGCCAGGGGAACTACGAGCAGTACTTC
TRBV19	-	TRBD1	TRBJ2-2	CASSIGDRVTGELFF	TGTGCCAGTAGTATAGGAGACAGGGTAACCGGGGAGCTGTTTTTT
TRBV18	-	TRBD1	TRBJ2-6	CASSPLDRVSSGANVLTF	TGTGCCAGCTCACCCCTTGACAGGGTTAGCTCTGGGGCCAACGTCCTGACTTTC
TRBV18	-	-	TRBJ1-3	CASSRGSGNTIYF	TGTGCCAGCTCAAGGGGGTCTGGAAACACCATATATTTT
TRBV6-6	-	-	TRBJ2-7	CARTGGEQYF	TGTGCCAGAACAGGCGGCGAGCAGTACTTC
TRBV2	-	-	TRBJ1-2	CASRAGENGYTF	TGTGCCAGCAGGGCGGGGGAAAACGGCTACACCTTC
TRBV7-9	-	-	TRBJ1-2	CASSRGDQTPNYGYTF	TGTGCCAGCAGCCGCGGCGACCAGACGCCTAACTATGGCTACACCTTC
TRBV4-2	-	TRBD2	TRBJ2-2	CASSQGLAGGLNTGELFF	TGTGCCAGCAGCCAAGGGCTAGCGGGGGGCTTGAACACCGGGGAGCTGTTTTTT
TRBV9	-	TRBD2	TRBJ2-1	CASSPRPGGAGYNEQFF	TGTGCCAGCAGCCCTCGTCCGGGGGGGGCAGGCTACAATGAGCAGTTCTTC
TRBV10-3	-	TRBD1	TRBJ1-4	CAISEPGTVREKLFF	TGTGCCATCAGTGAGCCTGGGACAGTAAGAGAAAAACTGTTTTTT
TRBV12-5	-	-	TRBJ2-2	CASGLVVRHPTGELFF	TGTGCTAGTGGTTTGGTTGTGAGACACCCCACCGGGGAGCTGTTTTTT
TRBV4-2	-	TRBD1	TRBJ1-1	CASSYDRGRFTEAFF	TGTGCCAGCAGCTACGACAGGGGCCGTTTCACTGAAGCTTTCTTT
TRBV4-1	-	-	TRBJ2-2	CASSQFLGWGRTGELFF	TGCGCCAGCAGCCAATTCCTGGGTTGGGGGCGCACCGGGGAGCTGTTTTTT
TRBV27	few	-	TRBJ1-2	CASSSGTHLNYGYTF	TGTGCCAGCAGTTCCGGGACACACCTAAACTATGGCTACACCTTC
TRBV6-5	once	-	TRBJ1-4	CASSPPGDEKLFF	TGTGCCAGCAGCCCCCCGGGGGATGAAAAACTGTTTTTT
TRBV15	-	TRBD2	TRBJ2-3	CATSRLTSGRLTDTQYF	TGTGCCACCAGCAGATTAACTAGCGGGAGACTCACAGATACGCAGTATTTT
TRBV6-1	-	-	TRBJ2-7	CASSAFKGGNEQYF	TGTGCCAGCAGTGCTTTCAAGGGAGGAAACGAGCAGTACTTC
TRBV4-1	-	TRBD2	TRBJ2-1	CASSPQRGEQFF	TGCGCCAGCAGCCCACAGCGGGGTGAGCAGTTCTTC
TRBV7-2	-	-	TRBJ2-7	CASSSYRVSYEQYF	TGTGCCAGCAGCAGTTACAGGGTTTCCTACGAGCAGTACTTC
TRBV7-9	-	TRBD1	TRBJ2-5	CASRAGTGEETQYF	TGTGCCAGCAGAGCCGGGACAGGGGAAGAGACCCAGTACTTC
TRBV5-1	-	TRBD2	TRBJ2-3	CASSWTSGGIADTQYF	TGCGCCAGCAGCTGGACTAGCGGGGGGATCGCAGATACGCAGTATTTT
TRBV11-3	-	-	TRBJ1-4	CASSLDSGRVNEKLFF	TGTGCCAGCAGCTTAGATTCGGGCAGGGTTAATGAAAAACTGTTTTTT
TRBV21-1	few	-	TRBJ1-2	CASSKSTNYGYTF	TGTGCCAGCAGCAAATCCACTAACTATGGCTACACCTTC
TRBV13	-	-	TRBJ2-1	CASSLGTSSYNEQFF	TGTGCCAGCAGCTTAGGCACTAGCAGCTACAATGAGCAGTTCTTC
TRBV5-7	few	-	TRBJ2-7	CASSSNYEQYF	TGTGCCAGCAGCTCCAACTACGAGCAGTACTTC
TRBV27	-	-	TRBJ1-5	CASSLNRANQPQHF	TGTGCCAGCAGTTTAAACAGGGCGAATCAGCCCCAGCATTTT
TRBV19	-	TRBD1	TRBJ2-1	CASSRDRSSYNEQFF	TGTGCCAGTAGTAGGGACAGGAGCTCCTACAATGAGCAGTTCTTC
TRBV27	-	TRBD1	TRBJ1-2	CASSLSYSTGRLAGYTF	TGTGCCAGCAGTTTATCCTACTCGACAGGGAGGTTGGCTGGCTACACCTTC
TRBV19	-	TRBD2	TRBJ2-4	CASSSRTSGDKNIQYF	TGTGCCAGTAGTTCGAGGACTAGCGGGGATAAAAACATTCAGTACTTC
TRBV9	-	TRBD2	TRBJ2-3	CASSASGVRTDTQYF	TGTGCCAGCAGCGCTAGCGGGGTACGCACAGATACGCAGTATTTT
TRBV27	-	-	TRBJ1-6	CASSLLDRDNSPLHF	TGTGCCAGCAGTTTATTAGACAGAGATAATTCACCCCTCCACTTT